The 17 T cell receptor beta chains presented below share a single source sample, sequenced in a study of blood T cell repertoires in COVID-19. Libraries were prepared by immunoSEQ multiplex PCR; TCRdb keeps only in-frame clonotypes and omits some of them. The data hold some 320,000 clones, with under 90% observed a single time. The sample consisted of peripheral blood. All receptors come from a woman younger than 45 with COVID-19, enrolled during active disease.

This clone has a handful of counts. This chain joins TRBV6-1 and TRBJ2-5, with 8 positions matching TRBD1. Losses at the gene ends were 2 bases for V and 4 bases for J; bases not matched to a gene: 6. The CDR3 totals 15 residues. Germline V gene data show CDR1 as MNHNS and CDR2 as SASEGT. The CDR3 protein is CASSERGQVGETQYF. CDR3 nucleotides: TGTGCCAGCAGTGAAAGGGGACAGGTCGGAGAGACCCAGTACTTC.

V usage is TRBV10-2 and J usage is TRBJ1-2, with a tentative D call TRBD1 (5 bases). V was pared by 7 bases and J by 0 bases, with 15 bases between. CDR1 is WSHSY, CDR2 SAAADI, per germline. The CDR3 loop spans 15 amino acids. The CDR3 nucleotides read TGCGCCAGCAATGAATGGGGGGAGGCTAACTATGGCTACACCTTC. Protein sequence: CASNEWGEANYGYTF.

The chain couples TRBV5-4 to TRBJ1-2; 11 bases agree with TRBD1. Trimming removed 4 bases from V and 10 bases from J; junction bases left unmatched: 6. This CDR3 region has 13 residues. Germline CDR1 SGHNT, CDR2 YYREEE (reference sequence). The CDR3 here is CASSPWTGGPYTF. The CDR3, as DNA: TGTGCCAGCAGCCCCTGGACAGGGGGCCCCTACACCTTC.

This clone has more than one count but fewer than ten. The V gene is TRBV3-1 (or the pseudogene TRBV3-2), the J gene TRBJ2-7; TRBD2 agrees at 12 bases. This CDR3 contains 15 residues. Germline CDR1 and CDR2: LGHDT and YNNKEL (reference sequence). V was clipped by 4 bases and J by 9 bases; unmatched bases: 10. The CDR3 DNA reads as TGTGCCAGCAGCCGGACTAGCGGGACGCTACGCTCGCAGTACTTC. Its translation: CASSRTSGTLRSQYF.

The rearrangement uses TRBV3-1 (or the pseudogene TRBV3-2) and TRBJ2-1; D might be TRBD2 (6 bases). Germline V gene data show CDR1 as LGHDT and CDR2 as YNNKEL (reference sequence). Trimming pared 0 bases from V and 2 bases from J, leaving 8 bases between. CDR3 length equals 15 residues. CDR3 nucleotides: TGTGCCAGCAGCCAAGAGGAGGGACCCTACAATGAGCAGTTCTTC. It is translated as CASSQEEGPYNEQFF.

The chain links TRBV19 to TRBJ1-5, with D possibly being TRBD1 (5 bases). The V gene's germline CDR1 is LNHDA and CDR2 SQIVND (reference sequence). V gave up 1 base and J gave up 4 bases, with 14 bases separating them. The CDR3 spans 16 residues. The CDR3 coding sequence is TGTGCCAGTAGTATAGGCCAGGGAAACCTAAATCAGCCCCAGCATTTT. This translates into CASSIGQGNLNQPQHF.

J is TRBJ1-1 and V is TRBV10-2; no firm D call. Germline V gene sequence: CDR1 WSHSY, CDR2 SAAADI. The germline V and J ends were trimmed by 9 bases and 4 bases, with 15 bases remaining between them. The CDR3 is 13 amino acids. The CDR3 DNA reads as TGCGCCAGTACCGACGGGAGCCCCACTGAAGCTTTCTTT. Translated: CASTDGSPTEAFF.

The rearrangement joins TRBV5-1 to TRBJ2-3; TRBD1 aligns across 7 bases. Trimming took 4 bases from V and 1 from J; bases not matched to a gene: 3. The CDR3 length is 14 residues. The germline V gene encodes CDR1 SGHRS and CDR2 YFSETQ. The CDR3 DNA sequence: TGCGCCAGCAGCCTCGACAGGGGCACAGATACGCAGTATTTT. It translates to CASSLDRGTDTQYF.

This clone came up a few times. J is TRBJ1-4 and V is TRBV5-5, with D hard to call. This CDR3 contains 13 residues. CDR1 and CDR2 (germline): SGHKS, YYEKEE (reference sequence). Trimming left V 4 bases short and J 7 bases short, with 11 bases between. CDR3 sequence: CASSLRAVEKLFF. Here the CDR3 DNA reads TGTGCCAGCAGCCTCCGAGCGGTTGAAAAACTGTTTTTT. The variable domain in full, completed from reference TRBV5-5 and TRBJ1-4, reads DAGVTQSPTHLIKTRGQQVTLRCSPISGHKSVSWYQQVLGQGPQFIFQYYEKEERGRGNFPDRFSARQFPNYSSELNVNALLLGDSALYLCASSLRAVEKLFFGSGTQLSVL.

The J gene is TRBJ2-3, the V gene TRBV5-5, with D possibly being TRBD2 (5 bases). CDR3 size: 14 residues. CDR1 is SGHKS and CDR2 is YYEKEE in the germline V gene (reference sequence). The germline V and J ends were trimmed by 4 bases and 4 bases, with 13 bases remaining between them. The CDR3, as DNA: TGTGCCAGCAGCCTTACTAGGGCGGCAGATACGCAGTATTTT. Protein sequence: CASSLTRAADTQYF.

J is TRBJ1-1 and V is TRBV11-2; no clear D gene. Germline CDR1 reads SGHAT; CDR2 reads FQNNGV. The CDR3 is 17 amino acids. The ends were cut back, 6 bases at V and 1 base at J, with 21 bases in the middle. The CDR3: CASSRSRESRENTEAFF. DNA for the CDR3: TGTGCCAGCAGTAGGAGTAGGGAGAGTCGGGAGAACACTGAAGCTTTCTTT.

The CDR3 loop is CASSRQGMNTEAFF. CDR3 sequence (DNA): TGTGCCAGCAGCCGCCAGGGGATGAACACTGAAGCTTTCTTT. The chain combines TRBV7-2 with TRBJ1-1, with D possibly TRBD1 on 6 matching bases. Germline CDR1 SGHTA, CDR2 FQGNSA. V lost 5 bases and J lost 0, with 10 bases in between. This CDR3 has 14 amino acids.

The chain joins TRBV10-2 to TRBJ2-5; weak D call: TRBD2 (6 bases). The V gene's germline CDR1 is WSHSY and CDR2 SAAADI. This CDR3 is built from 14 residues. With 6 bases removed from V and 5 bases from J, the gap between germline ends came to 16 bases. Here the CDR3 reads CASRRGTGVETQYF. In DNA form, the CDR3 reads TGCGCCAGCAGGAGAGGGACGGGAGTCGAGACCCAGTACTTC.

This chain uses TRBV2 with TRBJ2-4; TRBD2 aligns across 7 bases. CDR1 is SNHLY and CDR2 is FYNNEI in the germline V gene. The CDR3 has 14 amino acids. V trimming: 7 bases; J trimming: 4 bases; junction bases outside the gene matches: 7. The CDR3 sequence is CASKAGDLKNIQYF. The CDR3 coding sequence is TGTGCCAGCAAGGCGGGGGACCTGAAAAACATTCAGTACTTC.

This clone was counted a single time. The chain combines TRBV19 with TRBJ2-3; D gene uncertain. Germline V lookup: CDR1 LNHDA, CDR2 SQIVND (reference sequence). Trimming shortened V by 5 bases and J by 1 base, and 7 bases separated the two germline ends. The CDR3 totals 13 residues. CDR3 DNA: TGTGCCAGTAGTTCTATGGGCACAGATACGCAGTATTTT. It yields the protein CASSSMGTDTQYF.

J is TRBJ2-1 and V is TRBV19, with TRBD2 as a possible D gene (6 bases). Germline loops: CDR1 LNHDA, CDR2 SQIVND (reference sequence). Trimming cost V 8 bases and J 0 bases, with 14 bases left between them. The CDR3 totals 15 residues. The CDR3 coding sequence is TGTGCCAGTCACCCTGCGGGGAGCTCCTACAATGAGCAGTTCTTC. Protein: CASHPAGSSYNEQFF.

The chain uses TRBV7-9 and TRBJ2-7; no clear D gene. V lost 4 bases, J lost 5 bases, and 12 bases lay in between. The germline gives CDR1 SEHNR, CDR2 FQNEAQ (reference sequence). This CDR3 is built from 13 residues. CDR3 sequence reads: CASSSPLSDEQYF. CDR3 coding DNA: TGTGCCAGCAGCTCACCACTAAGTGACGAGCAGTACTTC.